This is a list of T cell receptor beta chains from one sample in a study of T cell repertoires in cytomegalovirus infection. From the reads, TCRdb called clonotypes with MiXCR, one entry per CDR3 protein. The table shows about 230,000 distinct CDR3 sequences, with approximately 22% occurring only once. The sequencing input was CD8+ T cells from PBMCs. These receptors came from a human donor in good health (CMV status not recorded). Some clones in this sample may be carry-over from other donors' samples. Both conserved end residues are part of each CDR3.

j_gene: TRBJ2-7; v_gene: TRBV20-1; CDR3aa: CSARDRGGWYEQYF
j_gene: TRBJ2-6; v_gene: TRBV12-3/TRBV12-4; CDR3aa: CASSSGTGIGANVLTF
j_gene: TRBJ1-5; v_gene: TRBV2; CDR3aa: CASSDGEQPQHF
j_gene: TRBJ2-2; v_gene: TRBV20-1; CDR3aa: CSARDYLNTGELFF
j_gene: TRBJ2-1; v_gene: TRBV25-1; CDR3aa: CASSDPGLAGANNEQFF
j_gene: TRBJ2-7; v_gene: TRBV20-1; CDR3aa: CSAIRTGAVYEQYF
j_gene: TRBJ2-5; v_gene: TRBV29-1; CDR3aa: CSVDGGGSQETQYF
j_gene: TRBJ1-5; v_gene: TRBV29-1; CDR3aa: CSVGGRDSNQPQHF
j_gene: TRBJ2-1; v_gene: TRBV7-2; CDR3aa: CASSLELAGGNEQFF
j_gene: TRBJ1-5; v_gene: TRBV27; CDR3aa: CASLGPSTGRSISNQPQHF
j_gene: TRBJ1-1; v_gene: TRBV6-6; CDR3aa: CASSPYARNAFF
j_gene: TRBJ2-7; v_gene: TRBV7-6; CDR3aa: CGSSFGAYEQYF
j_gene: TRBJ1-5; v_gene: TRBV28; CDR3aa: CASSTRPGYSNQPQHF
j_gene: TRBJ2-6; v_gene: TRBV7-9; CDR3aa: CASSLGYPTGLGANVLTF
j_gene: TRBJ1-1; v_gene: TRBV27; CDR3aa: CASSVHAVNTEAFF
j_gene: TRBJ2-1; v_gene: TRBV7-8; CDR3aa: CASSRLAYNEQFF
j_gene: TRBJ1-1; v_gene: TRBV12-3/TRBV12-4; CDR3aa: CASPPSQVEMNTEAFF
j_gene: TRBJ2-1; v_gene: TRBV27; CDR3aa: CASTPSNNFLNEQFF
j_gene: TRBJ1-1; v_gene: TRBV20-1; CDR3aa: CSARDSWGVTEAFF
j_gene: TRBJ2-3; v_gene: TRBV28; CDR3aa: CASREARAGDTQYF
j_gene: TRBJ2-5; v_gene: TRBV28; CDR3aa: CASRVNQETQYF
j_gene: TRBJ2-1; v_gene: TRBV28; CDR3aa: CASSSHRAAGGDRQFF
j_gene: TRBJ2-5; v_gene: TRBV5-6; CDR3aa: CASSSFGETQYF